Below, 21 T cell receptor beta chains from the same sample are listed, as sequenced in a study of early T cells in non-severe SARS-CoV-2 infection. TCRdb re-analysed the 5' RACE reads in MiXCR, keeping a single row per CDR3 protein. The sample has 70,000 to 95,000 distinct CDR3 sequences, over 9% seen once. Material for sequencing was whole blood. Every receptor here comes from an adult who was a healthcare worker with PCR-confirmed SARS-CoV-2 infection or an uninfected control (not recorded which).

This sequence joins TRBV6-6 and TRBJ2-7; D remains ambiguous. Per the germline V gene, CDR1 is MNHNY and CDR2 is SVGAGI (reference sequence). Trimming took 6 bases from V and 0 from J, leaving 12 bases between them. This CDR3 contains 14 residues. This CDR3 is CASRSHSSSYEQYF. The CDR3 nucleotides read TGTGCCAGCAGATCCCACAGCTCCTCCTACGAGCAGTACTTC.

The chain carries TRBV28 and TRBJ2-2, with 8 bases fitting TRBD2. Germline CDR1 MDHEN, CDR2 SYDVKM. J lost 2 bases, V lost 4 bases, and 6 bases had no gene match. This CDR3 has 16 residues. The CDR3: CASSSRTSLNTGELFF. CDR3 nucleotide sequence: TGTGCCAGCAGTTCTCGGACTAGCTTAAACACCGGGGAGCTGTTTTTT.

This clonotype was recorded many times. Mismatch with germline at one junction end may stem from a read error. This chain joins TRBV10-3 and TRBJ1-1; a possible D gene is TRBD1 (5 bases). This CDR3 is 13 amino acids long. The germline V gene encodes CDR1 ENHRY and CDR2 SYGVKD. The CDR3, as DNA: TGTGCCCTCAGGACAAGCATGAACACTGAAGCTTTCTTT. Encoded protein: CALRTSMNTEAFF.

This clonotype was seen a handful of times. The chain recombines TRBV14 with TRBJ2-3; D remains ambiguous. The CDR3 contains 13 residues. V shed 0 bases and J shed 5 bases, with 6 bases lying between them. The germline gives CDR1 SGHDN, CDR2 FVKESK. Here the CDR3 reads CASSQEWRDTQYF. Written as DNA, the CDR3 is TGTGCCAGCAGCCAAGAGTGGAGAGATACGCAGTATTTT.

The chain employs TRBV27 and TRBJ1-3; the D is unclear. The CDR3 covers 15 residues. V gave up 2 bases and J gave up 2 bases, with 10 bases separating them. The germline V gene has CDR1 MNHEY and CDR2 SMNVEV (reference sequence). The DNA of the CDR3 is TGTGCCAGCAGTTTAATCGGAGGCACTGGAAACACCATATATTTT. Its protein is CASSLIGGTGNTIYF.

The chain is built from TRBV9 and TRBJ2-3; 8 bases fit TRBD1. In germline, CDR1 is SGDLS, CDR2 YYNGEE. The V segment lost 2 bases and the J segment 0 bases; nucleotides outside the gene matches: 5. This CDR3 has 16 amino acids. CDR3 sequence (DNA): TGTGCCAGCAGCGTCCTCCAGGGGGCTAGCACAGATACGCAGTATTTT. It yields the protein CASSVLQGASTDTQYF.

This clonotype occurred a few times. The chain uses TRBV7-2 and TRBJ2-1; weak D call: TRBD1 (6 bases). Germline V gene data show CDR1 as SGHTA and CDR2 as FQGNSA. Trimming took 5 bases from V and 9 from J, leaving 23 bases between them. The CDR3 loop spans 16 amino acids. The CDR3 DNA reads TGTGCCAGCAGCGGATCAGCAGGGGCGAGAAAAGCTGAGCAGTTCTTC. The encoded protein is CASSGSAGARKAEQFF.

As regards this clonotype: A clone one base away is much larger, so this may be a read error. The genes are TRBV7-9 and TRBJ1-4; D unclear. Germline V CDR1 and CDR2: SEHNR, FQNEAQ (reference sequence). This CDR3 comprises 12 residues. V dropped 4 bases and J dropped 13 bases, with 13 bases sitting between them. The DNA of the CDR3 is TGTGCCAGCAGCTCCACGATCAAAATACTGTTTTTT. Protein: CASSSTIKILFF.

The chain has TRBV3-1 and TRBJ2-1, with D hard to call. Germline V CDR1 and CDR2: LGHDT, YNNKEL (reference sequence). This CDR3 is built from 15 residues. The germline V and J ends were trimmed by 2 bases and 0 bases, with 8 bases remaining between them. As DNA, the CDR3 is TGTGCCAGCAGCCAACCCTCACGCTCCTACAATGAGCAGTTCTTC. It is translated as CASSQPSRSYNEQFF.

This clonotype was detected ten times or more. The chain couples TRBV10-3 to TRBJ2-7; tentative D call: TRBD2 (5 bases). Germline lookup yields CDR1 ENHRY and CDR2 SYGVKD. V was trimmed by 3 bases and J by 6 bases, leaving 18 bases between them. This CDR3 spans 15 amino acids. In nucleotides, the CDR3 is TGTGCCATCAGTGACCTGGGTCTAGCCAGTGGCGAGCAGTACTTC. Protein: CAISDLGLASGEQYF.

The rearrangement links TRBV5-4 to TRBJ2-3, with D possibly matching TRBD2 (6 bases). This CDR3 is 16 amino acids long. V lost 4 bases and J lost 0, with 15 bases in between. From germline, CDR1 is SGHNT and CDR2 YYREEE (reference sequence). DNA for the CDR3: TGTGCCAGCAGCCCCTCACTAGCCGCCAGCACAGATACGCAGTATTTT. The encoded protein is CASSPSLAASTDTQYF. The full variable domain, rest sourced from reference TRBV5-4 and TRBJ2-3, is ETGVTQSPTHLIKTRGQQVTLRCSSQSGHNTVSWYQQALGQGPQFIFQYYREEENGRGNFPPRFSGLQFPNYSSELNVNALELDDSALYLCASSPSLAASTDTQYFGPGTRLTVL.

This clonotype was picked up a small number of times. V is TRBV6-2 or TRBV6-3 and J is TRBJ2-2; possible D gene TRBD2, 5 bases. Trimming shortened V by 6 bases and J by 5 bases, and 16 bases separated the two germline ends. The length of the CDR3 is 15 residues. The V gene's germline CDR1 is MNHEY and CDR2 SVGEGT. CDR3 amino acids: CASSPRAVRTGELFF. CDR3 sequence (DNA): TGTGCCAGCAGCCCTAGAGCGGTCAGGACCGGGGAGCTGTTTTTT.

This clonotype was counted a few times. V is TRBV5-5 and J is TRBJ1-2; 7 bases agree with TRBD1. After removal of 5 bases from V and 5 bases from J, the junction contained 9 bases not matched to a gene. This CDR3 contains 14 residues. CDR1 and CDR2 from the germline V gene are SGHKS and YYEKEE (reference sequence). CDR3 sequence reads: CASRREGGMYGYTF. The DNA for the CDR3 is TGTGCCAGCAGGCGTGAAGGGGGCATGTATGGCTACACCTTC.

This clonotype was found a few times. The V gene is TRBV28, the J gene TRBJ2-7, with D possibly called TRBD1 or TRBD2 (5 bases each). CDR3 length equals 13 residues. Trimming took off 6 bases at V and 2 bases at J, with 11 bases between the two ends. CDR1 MDHEN and CDR2 SYDVKM come from the germline V gene. The DNA of the CDR3 is TGTGCCAGCAGCCGGGGACCAGCCTACGAGCAGTACTTC. It yields the protein CASSRGPAYEQYF.

This clonotype was seen ten or more times. The chain is built from TRBV28 and TRBJ2-2, with 10 bases matching TRBD1. Germline V gives CDR1 MDHEN, CDR2 SYDVKM. Trimming removed 4 bases from V and 0 bases from J; junction bases left unmatched: 5. This CDR3 is built from 17 residues. CDR3 region: CASSWIDRGPNTGELFF. DNA for the CDR3: TGTGCCAGCAGTTGGATCGACAGGGGGCCGAACACCGGGGAGCTGTTTTTT.

CDR3: CASSPRWSVTYNEQFF. The CDR3 nucleotides read TGTGCCAGCAGCCCCCGTTGGAGCGTCACCTACAATGAGCAGTTCTTC. The chain links TRBV7-9 to TRBJ2-1; D ambiguous. This CDR3 contains 16 residues. Trimming took 5 bases from V and 2 from J, leaving 16 bases between them. Germline lookup yields CDR1 SEHNR and CDR2 FQNEAQ (reference sequence).

This clonotype was detected a few times. The rearrangement joins TRBV7-2 to TRBJ2-3; possibly TRBD2 for D (5 bases). The CDR3 extends over 16 amino acids. Looked up from germline, CDR1 is SGHTA and CDR2 is FQGNSA. The germline V and J ends were trimmed by 1 base and 4 bases, with 15 bases remaining between them. The CDR3 DNA is TGTGCCAGCAGCTTAGTAAGGGCTCGGGGTGCAGATACGCAGTATTTT. This sequence encodes CASSLVRARGADTQYF. The variable domain in full, with the rest retrieved from reference TRBV7-2 and TRBJ2-3, is GAGVSQSPSNKVTEKGKDVELRCDPISGHTALYWYRQSLGQGLEFLIYFQGNSAPDKSGLPSDRFSAERTGGSVSTLTIQRTQQEDSAVYLCASSLVRARGADTQYFGPGTRLTVL.

This clonotype was detected many times. The chain employs TRBV27 and TRBJ1-2; maybe TRBD1 (5 bases). CDR3 length: 13 amino acids. Germline V gene data show CDR1 as MNHEY and CDR2 as SMNVEV (reference sequence). The V end was cut by 3 bases, the J end by 2 bases, with 7 bases between. In DNA form, the CDR3 reads TGTGCCAGCAGTTTCAGGGAGAACTATGGCTACACCTTC. Translating it yields CASSFRENYGYTF.

This rearrangement joins TRBV28 to TRBJ2-3; D might be TRBD2 (6 bases). CDR1 MDHEN and CDR2 SYDVKM come from the germline V gene. Trimming stripped 6 bases from V and 8 bases from J, with 12 bases between. The CDR3 runs to 12 residues. This CDR3 is CASSSRGSTQYF. In DNA form, the CDR3 reads TGTGCCAGCAGCTCCCGGGGGAGTACGCAGTATTTT.

The genes are TRBV5-1 and TRBJ2-3, with a tentative D call TRBD1 (6 bases). This CDR3 comprises 16 residues. Trimming removed 1 base from V and 2 bases from J, with 14 bases in between. Germline CDR1 and CDR2: SGHRS and YFSETQ. This chain's CDR3 is CASSLTQGSSTDTQYF. The DNA for the CDR3 is TGCGCCAGCAGCTTGACACAGGGTTCCTCCACAGATACGCAGTATTTT.

This clonotype came up many times. The V gene is TRBV24-1, the J gene TRBJ2-1; D is ambiguous. The germline CDR1 and CDR2 sequences are KGHDR and SFDVKD. CDR3 length: 15 residues. The germline V and J ends were trimmed by 4 bases and 10 bases, with 19 bases remaining between them. The CDR3: CATSDSLVNLGEQFF. The CDR3 nucleotides are TGTGCCACCAGTGACTCCCTAGTCAACTTAGGGGAGCAGTTCTTC.